These 17 T cell receptor beta chains were sequenced from one sample in a study of T cell changes during pregnancy in multiple sclerosis. Assay: immunoSEQ multiplex PCR; the TCRdb copy retains only in-frame clones and omits some. The sample holds tens of thousands of clones; under 95% are singletons and the top ten take roughly 1.5%. The source material was peripheral blood, sampled in the third trimester of pregnancy. The receptors come from a female donor with multiple sclerosis, enrolled in a pregnancy study.

The chain carries TRBV5-1 and TRBJ2-1; 7 nucleotides align to TRBD1. The J segment lost 5 bases and the V segment lost 4 bases, leaving 9 bases of the junction unmatched. Per germline, CDR1 SGHRS and CDR2 YFSETQ. This CDR3 is built from 15 residues. This CDR3 is CASSLGQSIHNEQFF. The CDR3 DNA is TGCGCCAGCAGCCTGGGACAGTCCATCCACAATGAGCAGTTCTTC.

The chain combines TRBV27 with TRBJ1-4; no clear D. This CDR3 is 16 amino acids long. Trimming removed 4 bases at V and 4 bases at J, with 16 bases between. Germline lookup yields CDR1 MNHEY and CDR2 SMNVEV (reference sequence). CDR3 residues: CASSSTLRGYNEKLFF. The CDR3 DNA reads as TGTGCCAGCAGTTCGACCTTGCGAGGCTATAATGAAAAACTGTTTTTT.

This clone has a single count. The gene calls are TRBV7-2 and TRBJ2-7; the D gene is possibly TRBD1 (6 bases). CDR3 length: 14 amino acids. Germline values: CDR1 SGHTA, CDR2 FQGNSA. V was clipped by 5 bases and J by 3 bases, with 14 bases between them. The CDR3 loop is CASSPDTGIYEQYF. The CDR3 bases are TGTGCCAGCAGCCCAGATACAGGGATCTACGAGCAGTACTTC.

The chain recombines TRBV13 with TRBJ1-2; TRBD1 agrees at 8 bases. V shed 2 bases, J shed 0 bases, and the junction held 2 bases outside the gene matches. CDR3 size: 15 residues. CDR1 PRHDT and CDR2 FYEKMQ come from the germline V gene (reference sequence). The CDR3, as DNA: TGTGCCAGCAGCTTAAGACAGGGGCCTAACTATGGCTACACCTTC. Residues: CASSLRQGPNYGYTF.

This chain uses TRBV7-9 with TRBJ2-2; D gene unclear. The V end lost 4 bases, the J end lost 1 base, and 13 bases lay between the germline ends. Germline V gene sequence: CDR1 SEHNR, CDR2 FQNEAQ (reference sequence). This CDR3 has 16 residues. The CDR3 DNA follows: TGTGCCAGCAGCTCTCGGGTCACTTTGAACACCGGGGAGCTGTTTTTT. It encodes CASSSRVTLNTGELFF. Combining the CDR3 with reference TRBV7-9 and TRBJ2-2 gives the whole variable domain DTGVSQNPRHKITKRGQNVTFRCDPISEHNRLYWYRQTLGQGPEFLTYFQNEAQLEKSRLLSDRFSAERPKGSFSTLEIQRTEQGDSAMYLCASSSRVTLNTGELFFGEGSRLTVL.

This sequence joins TRBV4-3 and TRBJ2-7; D possibly corresponds to TRBD1 (5 bases). From germline, CDR1 is LGHNA and CDR2 YSLEER. Trimming pared 1 base from V and 2 bases from J, leaving 18 bases between. The CDR3 extends over 17 amino acids. The CDR3 DNA reads as TGCGCCAGCAGCCAAGCCCGTGGTGGGTCAGGGCCCTACGAGCAGTACTTC. It translates to CASSQARGGSGPYEQYF.

This clone was counted a single time. The J gene is TRBJ2-1, the V gene TRBV4-2; TRBD2 matches at 10 bases. Looked up from germline, CDR1 is LGHNA and CDR2 is YNFKEQ. The CDR3 is 16 amino acids. Losses at the gene ends were 4 bases for V and 2 bases for J; bases not matched to a gene: 5. The CDR3 bases are TGTGCCAGCAGCCGATCTAGCGGGGGCCCCTACAATGAGCAGTTCTTC. Encoded protein: CASSRSSGGPYNEQFF.

CDR3 coding DNA: TGCGCCAGCAGTCATTCCCAGGGCTCGACAGATACGCAGTATTTT. This encodes CASSHSQGSTDTQYF. The V and J genes are TRBV5-1 and TRBJ2-3, with D possibly being TRBD1 (5 bases). The V gene's germline CDR1 is SGHRS and CDR2 YFSETQ. V lost 5 bases and J 3 bases, leaving 16 bases between the germline ends. The CDR3 length is 15 residues.

The rearrangement joins TRBV10-3 to TRBJ2-7; tentative D call: TRBD1 (6 bases). Germline loops: CDR1 ENHRY, CDR2 SYGVKD. The CDR3 runs to 13 residues. V was clipped by 8 bases and J by 0 bases, with 11 bases between them. The CDR3 nucleotides are TGTGCCATCCGGGACAAAAGCTCCTACGAGCAGTACTTC. It yields the protein CAIRDKSSYEQYF.

The chain combines TRBV18 with TRBJ1-5, with a possible D match to TRBD1 (5 bases). CDR3 length: 13 residues. Germline V gene lookup returns CDR1 KGHSH and CDR2 LQKENI. With 5 bases removed from V and 8 bases from J, the gap between germline ends came to 13 bases. CDR3 in amino acids: CASSNNRGEPQHF. The CDR3 nucleotides read TGTGCCAGCTCAAACAATCGGGGGGAGCCCCAGCATTTT.

This chain links TRBV9 with TRBJ2-3; 13 bases agree with TRBD2. Germline CDR1 reads SGDLS; CDR2 reads YYNGEE. This CDR3 is built from 16 residues. V lost 4 bases to trimming and J lost 2 bases; unmatched junction nucleotides: 4. This chain's CDR3 is CASSSGTSGVTDTQYF. DNA of the CDR3: TGTGCCAGCAGCTCTGGGACTAGCGGGGTCACAGATACGCAGTATTTT. Looking up the rest from reference TRBV9 and TRBJ2-3 gives the full variable domain: DSGVTQTPKHLITATGQRVTLRCSPRSGDLSVYWYQQSLDQGLQFLIQYYNGEERAKGNILERFSAQQFPDLHSELNLSSLELGDSALYFCASSSGTSGVTDTQYFGPGTRLTVL.

This clone was seen only once. CDR3 nucleotide sequence: TGTGCCTGGAGTGGACAGGGCTGGCACGAGCAGTACTTC. The encoded protein is CAWSGQGWHEQYF. V usage is TRBV30 and J usage is TRBJ2-7; 7 nucleotides match TRBD1. The CDR3 has 13 residues. V lost 1 base and J lost 5; bases outside the gene matches: 5. Germline V gene data show CDR1 as GTSNPN and CDR2 as SVGIG (reference sequence). Combining the CDR3 with reference TRBV30 and TRBJ2-7 gives the whole variable domain SQTIHQWPATLVQPVGSPLSLECTVEGTSNPNLYWYRQAAGRGLQLLFYSVGIGQISSEVPQNLSASRPQDRQFILSSKKLLLSDSGFYLCAWSGQGWHEQYFGPGTRLTVT.

The chain combines TRBV2 with TRBJ1-5, with a possible D match to TRBD1 (5 bases). CDR3 length equals 13 residues. Trimming stripped 7 bases from V and 2 bases from J, with 9 bases between. CDR1 is SNHLY and CDR2 is FYNNEI in the germline V gene. CDR3 sequence reads: CASTDSGNQPQHF. Here the CDR3 DNA reads TGTGCCAGCACTGACAGCGGCAATCAGCCCCAGCATTTT.

V gene TRBV5-1 combines with J gene TRBJ1-1; D remains unclear. There are 14 residues in the CDR3. Looked up from germline, CDR1 is SGHRS and CDR2 is YFSETQ. Trimming removed 0 bases at V and 4 bases at J, with 10 bases between. The CDR3 bases are TGCGCCAGCAGCTTGGACCAGTGGGCCACTGAAGCTTTCTTT. As protein: CASSLDQWATEAFF.

On this clone: A much larger clone lies one base from this, so it may be a read error. The chain combines TRBV2 with TRBJ1-1; 8 bases line up with TRBD1. The V gene's germline CDR1 is SNHLY and CDR2 FYNNEI. Trimming took 6 bases from V and 1 from J; bases not matched to a gene: 1. The CDR3 is 13 residues long. The CDR3 DNA reads as TGTGCCAGCAGGGACAGGGAGAACACTGAAGCTTTCTTT. It specifies CASRDRENTEAFF.

This clone was seen a single time. J is TRBJ1-6 and V is TRBV30, with a weak D call TRBD1 (5 bases). In germline, CDR1 is GTSNPN, CDR2 SVGIG (reference sequence). The V gene lost 0 bases and the J gene lost 10 bases, with 13 bases spanning the gap. The CDR3 covers 14 residues. The CDR3 loop reads CAWSVFQGRSPLHF. In DNA form, the CDR3 reads TGTGCCTGGAGTGTGTTTCAGGGAAGATCACCCCTCCACTTT.

V and J are TRBV10-3 and TRBJ2-7; 9 bases are shared with TRBD1. The CDR3 sequence is 15 residues long. V shed 6 bases, J shed 7 bases, and the junction held 13 bases outside the gene matches. Germline V gives CDR1 ENHRY, CDR2 SYGVKD. The CDR3: CAISPGQGRQSEQYF. The CDR3 bases are TGTGCCATCAGCCCAGGACAGGGGAGGCAGTCAGAGCAGTACTTC.